This TCR beta chain was profiled in a study of blood T cell repertoires in COVID-19. Study in general: Acute and convalescent COVID-19 samples came from the United States, Italy and Spain. PBMCs, B-cell-depleted T cells, or T cells were the source of the cDNA or gDNA that made up the material.

On this clone: Sequence at one end of the junction differs from germline and may be a read error.

TCRdb's table, derived via immunoSEQ multiplex PCR, lists solely in-frame clones and lacks some. The data contain around 140,000 clones, about 87% of them singletons. The clonotype originates from an elderly man with acute or convalescent COVID-19. Sequencing was performed on peripheral blood.

The CDR3: CSARETWDREF. The CDR3 DNA is TGCAGTGCTAGAGAGACCTGGGACAGGGAGTTC. V usage is TRBV20-1 and J usage is TRBJ1-2; 9 bases fit TRBD1. Germline values: CDR1 DFQATT, CDR2 SNEGSKA (reference sequence). The CDR3 consists of 11 residues.